A single sample is the source of the 9 T cell receptor beta chains below, sequenced in a study of naive and memory T cell subsets. Two oligonucleotides, mixed equimolar, formed the beta constant-region primer covering TRBC1 and TRBC2. The ligated cDNA underwent four PCR rounds using SP2 and nested alpha and beta constant-region primers. MiXCR was run by TCRdb on the UMI-ligation and nested PCR reads, yielding one entry per CDR3 protein. Of 100,000 to 150,000 distinct CDR3 sequences in the sample, about 36% are singletons; the top ten hold about 1%. What was sequenced was central memory CD4+ T cells from blood. The receptors here all came from a human donor in good health.

This chain connects TRBV7-6 to TRBJ1-3; D unclear. The CDR3 consists of 15 residues. V was clipped by 1 base and J by 1 base, with 8 bases between them. Germline loops: CDR1 SGHVS, CDR2 FNYEAQ. CDR3 bases: TGTGCCAGCAGCTTAGTCCCGGGATCTGGAAACACCATATATTTT. It is translated as CASSLVPGSGNTIYF.

This clonotype was found a few times. The V call is TRBV28, the J call TRBJ2-3, with D perhaps given as TRBD1 or TRBD2 (5 bases each). Trimming left V 3 bases short and J 4 bases short, with 14 bases between. Germline V gives CDR1 MDHEN, CDR2 SYDVKM. The CDR3 is made up of 15 amino acids. CDR3: CASSFFGARADTQYF. In DNA form, the CDR3 reads TGTGCCAGCAGTTTTTTCGGGGCTCGGGCAGATACGCAGTATTTT.

The sample holds a few counts of this clonotype. The chain employs TRBV7-9 and TRBJ1-4; D is uncertain. Trimming took off 2 bases at V and 7 bases at J, with 14 bases between the two ends. CDR3 length: 15 residues. Per germline, CDR1 SEHNR and CDR2 FQNEAQ (reference sequence). DNA for the CDR3: TGTGCCAGCAGCTTAAGAGACACCTGGGGTGAAAAACTGTTTTTT. Its protein product is CASSLRDTWGEKLFF.

Worth noting for this clonotype: This likely comes from a read error, as the CDR3 has no conserved phenylalanine or tryptophan at its end. The CDR3 coding sequence is TGCAGTGCTGCCCAGGGTTTGCTCACTGAAGCTTTCTGT. Translated: CSAAQGLLTEAFC. This chain connects TRBV20-1 to TRBJ1-1; tentatively, D is TRBD1 (5 bases). V lost 5 bases to trimming and J lost 4 bases, with 14 bases between them. The germline gives CDR1 DFQATT, CDR2 SNEGSKA (reference sequence). The CDR3 spans 13 residues.

The rearrangement uses TRBV5-5 and TRBJ2-7, with TRBD2 identical over 7 bases. Looked up from germline, CDR1 is SGHKS and CDR2 is YYEKEE (reference sequence). Losses at the gene ends were 0 bases for V and 5 bases for J; bases not matched to a gene: 5. The CDR3 runs to 14 residues. The CDR3 is CASSLEAGANEQYF. CDR3 sequence (DNA): TGTGCCAGCAGCTTGGAGGCGGGAGCCAACGAGCAGTACTTC.

By its share, this clonotype is medium-sized. The chain links TRBV18 to TRBJ2-3; tentative D call: TRBD2 (6 bases). CDR1 is KGHSH, CDR2 LQKENI, per germline. CDR3 length: 12 amino acids. Trimming removed 6 bases from V and 4 bases from J, with 8 bases in between. The CDR3: CASSPSADTQYF. The CDR3 DNA is TGTGCCAGCTCCCCTAGCGCAGATACGCAGTATTTT.

This chain links TRBV28 with TRBJ2-2; tentative D call: TRBD1 (6 bases). The CDR3 has 15 residues. CDR1 and CDR2 from the germline V gene are MDHEN and SYDVKM. Trimming took off 5 bases at V and 5 bases at J, with 15 bases between the two ends. The CDR3: CASSALGRGTGELFF. The CDR3, as DNA: TGTGCCAGCAGTGCCCTGGGCAGGGGAACCGGGGAGCTGTTTTTT.

This clonotype was seen a handful of times. The chain links TRBV12-3 or TRBV12-4 to TRBJ1-2; possible D gene TRBD1, 5 bases. The CDR3 sequence is 17 residues long. V was pared by 6 bases and J by 4 bases, with 24 bases between. CDR3 sequence (DNA): TGTGCCAGCAGCCCCCAGAGCCTGAGGGGCGCGAGCTATGGCTACACCTTC. Translating gives CASSPQSLRGASYGYTF.

The chain combines TRBV24-1 with TRBJ2-3; 9 nucleotides match TRBD1. Germline V CDR1 and CDR2: KGHDR, SFDVKD. V gave up 8 bases and J gave up 3 bases; unmatched junction bases: 8. CDR3 length: 15 residues. The DNA of the CDR3 is TGTGCCACCAATCCGGGACAGGGTGCGACAGATACGCAGTATTTT. Encoded protein: CATNPGQGATDTQYF.